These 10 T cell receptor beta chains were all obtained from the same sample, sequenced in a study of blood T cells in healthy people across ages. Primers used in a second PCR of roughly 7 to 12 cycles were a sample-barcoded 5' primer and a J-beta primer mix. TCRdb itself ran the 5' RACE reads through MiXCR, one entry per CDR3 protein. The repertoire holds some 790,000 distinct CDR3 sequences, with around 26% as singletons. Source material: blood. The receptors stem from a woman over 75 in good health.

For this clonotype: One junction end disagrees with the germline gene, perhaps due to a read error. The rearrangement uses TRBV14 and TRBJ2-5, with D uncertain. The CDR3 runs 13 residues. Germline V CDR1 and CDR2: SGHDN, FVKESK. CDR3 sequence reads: CASGQEPVETQYF. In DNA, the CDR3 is TGTGCCAGCGGCCAGGAGCCGGTGGAGACCCAGTACTTC.

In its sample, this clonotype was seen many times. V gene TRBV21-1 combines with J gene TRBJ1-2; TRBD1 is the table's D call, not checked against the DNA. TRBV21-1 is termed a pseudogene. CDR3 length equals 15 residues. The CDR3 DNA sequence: TGTGCCAGCAGCACCAGGTCGGGAACACTCTATGGCTACACCTTC. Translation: CASSTRSGTLYGYTF.

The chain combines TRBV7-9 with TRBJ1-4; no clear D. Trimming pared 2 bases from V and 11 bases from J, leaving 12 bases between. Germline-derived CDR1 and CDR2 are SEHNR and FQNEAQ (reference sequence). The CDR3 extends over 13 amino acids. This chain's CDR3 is CASSLSSSSKLFF. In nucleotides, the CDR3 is TGTGCCAGCAGCTTATCTTCTTCGAGTAAACTGTTTTTT.

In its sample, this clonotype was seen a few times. As DNA, the CDR3 is TGCAGTGCTAAGGGACAGTTGGATGAAGCTTTCTTT. This sequence encodes CSAKGQLDEAFF. The chain joins TRBV20-1 to TRBJ1-1, with TRBD1 identical over 7 bases. This CDR3 has 12 residues. Germline CDR1 DFQATT, CDR2 SNEGSKA (reference sequence). V gave up 4 bases and J gave up 7 bases; unmatched junction bases: 6.

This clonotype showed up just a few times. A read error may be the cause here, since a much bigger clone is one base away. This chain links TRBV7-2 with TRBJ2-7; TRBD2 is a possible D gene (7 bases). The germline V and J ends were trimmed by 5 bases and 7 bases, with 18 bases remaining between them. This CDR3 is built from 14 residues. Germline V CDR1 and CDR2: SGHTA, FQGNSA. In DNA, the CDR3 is TGTGCCAGCAGCCAGGGCGGGGGCCGCAATGAGCAGTACTTC. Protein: CASSQGGGRNEQYF. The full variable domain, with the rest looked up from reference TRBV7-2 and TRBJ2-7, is GAGVSQSPSNKVTEKGKDVELRCDPISGHTALYWYRQSLGQGLEFLIYFQGNSAPDKSGLPSDRFSAERTGGSVSTLTIQRTQQEDSAVYLCASSQGGGRNEQYFGPGTRLTVT.

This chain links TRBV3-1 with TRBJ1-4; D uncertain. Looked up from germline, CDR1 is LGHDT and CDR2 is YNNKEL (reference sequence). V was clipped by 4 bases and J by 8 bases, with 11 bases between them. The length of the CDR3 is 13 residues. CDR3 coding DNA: TGTGCCAGCAGCCGGAGGTTGTGGGAAAAACTGTTTTTT. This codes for CASSRRLWEKLFF.

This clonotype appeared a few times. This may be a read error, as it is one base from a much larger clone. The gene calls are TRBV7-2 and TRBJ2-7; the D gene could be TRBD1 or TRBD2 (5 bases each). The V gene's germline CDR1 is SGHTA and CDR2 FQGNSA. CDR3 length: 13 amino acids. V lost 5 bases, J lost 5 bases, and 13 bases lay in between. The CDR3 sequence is CASSVDGANEQYF. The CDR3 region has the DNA TGTGCCAGCAGCGTCGACGGGGCCAACGAGCAGTACTTC.

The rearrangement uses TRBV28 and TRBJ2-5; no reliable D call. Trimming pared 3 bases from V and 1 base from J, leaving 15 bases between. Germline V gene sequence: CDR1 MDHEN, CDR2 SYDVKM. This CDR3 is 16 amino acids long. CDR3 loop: CASSFAPGGVQETQYF. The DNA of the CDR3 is TGTGCCAGCAGTTTCGCCCCGGGTGGAGTCCAAGAGACCCAGTACTTC. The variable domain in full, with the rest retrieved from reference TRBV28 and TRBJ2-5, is DVKVTQSSRYLVKRTGEKVFLECVQDMDHENMFWYRQDPGLGLRLIYFSYDVKMKEKGDIPEGYSVSREKKERFSLILESASTNQTSMYLCASSFAPGGVQETQYFGPGTRLLVL.

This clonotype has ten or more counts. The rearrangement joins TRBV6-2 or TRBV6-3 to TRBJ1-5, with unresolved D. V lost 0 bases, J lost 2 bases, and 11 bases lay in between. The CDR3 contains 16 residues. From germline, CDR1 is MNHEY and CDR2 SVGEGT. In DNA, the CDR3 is TGTGCCAGCAGTTACTCGAACCCTAGGGGCAATCAGCCCCAGCATTTT. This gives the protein CASSYSNPRGNQPQHF.

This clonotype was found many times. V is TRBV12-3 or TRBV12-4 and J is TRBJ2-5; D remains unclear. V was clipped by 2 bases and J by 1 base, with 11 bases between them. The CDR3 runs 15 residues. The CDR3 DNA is TGTGCCAGCAGTTTACAGGAGTCGGGCCAAGAGACCCAGTACTTC. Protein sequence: CASSLQESGQETQYF.